The clone carrying this TCR beta chain was observed a handful of times. No antigen is known for it. This specimen belongs to a study of a mutant IDH1 vaccine in newly diagnosed glioma. Study in general: Every participant had undergone radiotherapy, temozolomide, or both before, and most underwent both. Points from the study as a whole: Researchers report vaccine-induced immune responses in less than 95% of patients.

The assay was immunoSEQ multiplex PCR, and TCRdb's table has in-frame clones only and misses some. Of tens of thousands of clones in the sample, 84% were seen once. Regarding time point: week 35, safety follow-up. A 20-mer mutant IDH1 peptide at 300 ug was injected subcutaneously with topical imiquimod. Every donor had a new WHO grade 3 or 4 astrocytoma that was IDH1-mutant, with loss of nuclear ATRX. The sample was PBMCs, taken from a glioma patient whose treatment included an IDH1 peptide vaccine. The TCR comes from a man aged 18 to 35 with glioma.

The CDR3 spells CASSPPARGQPQHF. CDR3 sequence (DNA): TGTGCCAGCAGTCCCCCGGCGAGGGGACAGCCCCAGCATTTT. The chain couples TRBV28 to TRBJ1-5; the D gene is possibly TRBD1 (5 bases). The CDR3 length is 14 residues. In germline, CDR1 is MDHEN, CDR2 SYDVKM. Trimming took off 5 bases at V and 7 bases at J, with 15 bases between the two ends.